Listed below are T cell receptor beta chains from one sample, sequenced in a study of cytomegalovirus exposure and HLA in healthy donors. Profiled with immunoSEQ multiplex PCR; TCRdb holds only in-frame clones, not every one. In the table there are roughly 93,000 clones, around 78% of which are singletons. Material for sequencing was PBMCs. These receptors were collected from a man aged 30-40 years in good health and CMV-seronegative. CDR3s include the opening cysteine and the closing phenylalanine or tryptophan. The D gene is left open where the match is weak. Only some rows state a clone size, as once, few, many or a class for expanded clones.

CASSLTGEITEAFF	TGCGCCAGCAGCTTGACAGGGGAAATAACTGAAGCTTTCTTT	TRBV5-1	TRBJ1-1	TRBD1	.
CASSLATSYNEQFF	TGTGCCAGCAGCTTGGCCACGTCCTACAATGAGCAGTTCTTC	TRBV11-2	TRBJ2-1	.	.
CASSMYGTDYGYTF	TGTGCCAGCAGTATGTACGGGACAGACTATGGCTACACCTTC	TRBV9	TRBJ1-2	TRBD1	once
CASSQGAGTNYGYTF	TGCGCCAGCAGCCAAGGGGCAGGTACTAACTATGGCTACACCTTC	TRBV4-3	TRBJ1-2	.	.
CASSTSREKLFF	TGTGCCAGCAGTACCTCCAGGGAAAAACTGTTTTTT	TRBV6-6	TRBJ1-4	.	.
CASSKGGGTKNTEAFF	TGTGCCAGTAGTAAGGGGGGGGGCACTAAAAACACTGAAGCTTTCTTT	TRBV19	TRBJ1-1	.	.
CASSPTTGGAYNEQFF	TGTGCCAGCAGCCCCACGACAGGGGGCGCCTACAATGAGCAGTTCTTC	TRBV5-4	TRBJ2-1	TRBD1	.
CASSLDGAGTGGEQLF	TGTGCCAGCAGCTTGGATGGGGCGGGGACCGGGGGTGAGCAGCTCTTC	TRBV5-5	TRBJ2-1	.	.
CASSINWQGAGYTF	TGTGCCAGTAGTATAAATTGGCAGGGGGCGGGCTACACCTTC	TRBV19	TRBJ1-2	TRBD1	few
CASSQGATAGSGNTIYF	TGCGCCAGCAGCCAAGGGGCCACTGCCGGCTCTGGAAACACCATATATTTT	TRBV5-1	TRBJ1-3	.	.
CASSLGSRVTDTQYF	TGTGCCAGCAGCTTAGGGTCCAGGGTCACAGATACGCAGTATTTT	TRBV11-3	TRBJ2-3	.	once
CASSTNRELNSPLHF	TGCGCCAGCAGCACGAACAGGGAACTTAATTCACCCCTCCACTTT	TRBV4-1	TRBJ1-6	.	once
CASSARTGGYGYTF	TGTGCCAGCAGCGCGCGGACAGGGGGCTATGGCTACACCTTC	TRBV9	TRBJ1-2	TRBD1	.
CASSSQELMVTGELFF	TGCGCCAGCAGCTCACAGGAGCTTATGGTCACCGGGGAGCTGTTTTTT	TRBV5-1	TRBJ2-2	.	few
CASLRGRNTEAFF	TGTGCCAGCCTCAGGGGGCGGAACACTGAAGCTTTCTTT	TRBV18	TRBJ1-1	TRBD1	.
CASSLNKNTEAFF	TGTGCCAGCAGCTTGAATAAGAACACTGAAGCTTTCTTT	TRBV5-4	TRBJ1-1	.	.
CASSLGTGEQFF	TGTGCCAGCAGCTTAGGTACGGGTGAGCAGTTCTTC	TRBV13	TRBJ2-1	.	.
CASSLRGARGSPLHF	TGTGCCAGCAGTTTACGGGGGGCGAGAGGCTCACCCCTCCACTTT	TRBV27	TRBJ1-6	.	.
CASSLDRGAYEQYF	TGCGCCAGCAGCTTAGACAGGGGGGCCTACGAGCAGTACTTC	TRBV5-1	TRBJ2-7	TRBD1	.
CASSPQRQSTYGYTF	TGTGCCAGCTCACCACAACGACAGAGTACCTATGGCTACACCTTC	TRBV18	TRBJ1-2	.	.
CASSTTGTQETQYF	TGTGCCAGCAGCACTACCGGGACACAAGAGACCCAGTACTTC	TRBV9	TRBJ2-5	.	.
CASSPLKGGYRAFF	TGCGCCAGCAGCCCTCTTAAAGGGGGATATAGGGCTTTCTTT	TRBV23-1	TRBJ1-1	.	.
CASTPRTSTATEAFF	TGTGCCAGTACTCCTAGAACCTCCACGGCCACTGAAGCTTTCTTT	TRBV19	TRBJ1-1	.	.
CASSHRGDQPQHF	TGTGCCAGCAGTCACAGGGGAGATCAGCCCCAGCATTTT	TRBV6-1	TRBJ1-5	TRBD1	few
CASSSSGAGDTQYF	TGTGCCAGCAGTTCTAGCGGGGCAGGAGATACGCAGTATTTT	TRBV27	TRBJ2-3	TRBD2	.
CASSEPLQGGTEAFF	TGTGCCAGCAGTGAACCTTTACAGGGGGGAACTGAAGCTTTCTTT	TRBV6-1	TRBJ1-1	TRBD1	.
CASITLGGRAVETQYF	TGTGCTAGTATAACGTTAGGCGGGAGGGCCGTGGAGACCCAGTACTTC	TRBV12-5	TRBJ2-5	TRBD2	.
CASSQDQQGNTEAFF	TGCGCCAGCAGCCAAGATCAACAGGGGAACACTGAAGCTTTCTTT	TRBV4-3	TRBJ1-1	.	few
CATSRELDIQSPLHF	TGTGCCACCAGCAGAGAATTAGACATTCAGTCACCCCTCCACTTT	TRBV15	TRBJ1-6	.	.
CASRDLETQYF	TGCGCCAGCCGGGACTTAGAGACCCAGTACTTC	TRBV5-1	TRBJ2-5	.	.
CASSISAGEAFF	TGTGCCAGTAGTATTTCGGCAGGTGAAGCTTTCTTT	TRBV19	TRBJ1-1	.	.
CASSYSSVNTEAFF	TGTGCCAGCAGTTACTCGAGCGTGAACACTGAAGCTTTCTTT	TRBV6-5	TRBJ1-1	.	.
CASSLGVDRGLDTQYF	TGTGCCAGCAGCTTAGGGGTCGACAGGGGTCTAGATACGCAGTATTTT	TRBV7-2	TRBJ2-3	TRBD1	.
CATSTDRVGGYTF	TGTGCCACCAGCACCGACAGGGTGGGTGGCTACACCTTC	TRBV15	TRBJ1-2	TRBD1	.
CASSQNRNYGYTF	TGTGCCAGCAGCCAGAATCGAAACTATGGCTACACCTTC	TRBV5-4	TRBJ1-2	.	.
CASIGGTGGGKSGNTEAFF	TGTGCCAGCATTGGCGGGACAGGGGGCGGTAAAAGCGGGAACACTGAAGCTTTCTTT	TRBV6-9	TRBJ1-1	TRBD1	.
CASSLASREAFF	TGTGCCAGCAGCTTAGCTTCCAGGGAAGCTTTCTTT	TRBV7-9	TRBJ1-1	.	few
CASTGGLPHQETQYF	TGTGCCAGTACCGGGGGGCTGCCTCACCAAGAGACCCAGTACTTC	TRBV6-5	TRBJ2-5	.	.
CASSSSVVDYGYTF	TGCGCCAGCAGCTCGTCCGTTGTAGACTATGGCTACACCTTC	TRBV5-1	TRBJ1-2	.	few
CASSIGRVKNIQYF	TGTGCCAGTAGTATTGGGCGAGTCAAAAACATTCAGTACTTC	TRBV19	TRBJ2-4	.	.
CASSSSTVYNEQFF	TGCGCCAGCAGCTCCTCGACAGTGTACAATGAGCAGTTCTTC	TRBV5-1	TRBJ2-1	.	.
CASSSGGTGNEKLFF	TGTGCCAGCAGTTCAGGGGGGACAGGGAATGAAAAACTGTTTTTT	TRBV6-5	TRBJ1-4	TRBD1	few
CASQGWTGPFRGYTF	TGTGCCAGCCAGGGATGGACAGGCCCATTTCGGGGCTACACCTTC	TRBV27	TRBJ1-2	TRBD1	.
CASSSGLAGVLETQYF	TGTGCCAGCAGCTCGGGACTAGCGGGGGTTTTGGAGACCCAGTACTTC	TRBV13	TRBJ2-5	TRBD2	.
CASSFGTGSNQPQHF	TGTGCCAGCAGCTTCGGGACAGGGAGCAATCAGCCCCAGCATTTT	TRBV7-9	TRBJ1-5	TRBD1	.